This T cell receptor (beta chain) was captured by sequencing in a study of graft-versus-host responses after intestinal transplantation. Overall study context: Multivisceral, liver-intestinal, or isolated intestinal grafts were transplanted into recipients.

A note on this clone: The target antigen is unknown.

From germline, CDR1 is MNHEY and CDR2 SVGAGI. Trimming left V 2 bases short and J 10 bases short, with 15 bases between. This CDR3 has 15 amino acids. Study results and caveats: GvH clones were found in recipient marrow; some appeared first in ileum or blood.

Sequencing was performed with immunoSEQ multiplex PCR; in TCRdb, only in-frame clones are kept and a portion is missing. The sample yields some 150,000 clones, 80% to 95% seen once. The sequence was collected from a human donor who received an intestinal transplant. The genes are TRBV6-5 and TRBJ1-6; a weak D match, TRBD1 (5 bases). This sample comprised unstimulated CD4+ T cells sorted from spleen or lymph node cells, obtained before intestinal transplant. The CDR3 DNA follows: TGTGCCAGCAGTTACATAGAGGGGATACAATCACCCCTCCACTTT. Translating it yields CASSYIEGIQSPLHF.